This section outlines one TCR beta chain sequence together with its context. Noted treatment: around 19 received Ad26.COV2.S at low or high dose, single or two shots; 5 received placebo; per-sample allocation not given. The study sampled participants on day 63 after the first vaccine or placebo injection. Libraries were prepared by immunoSEQ multiplex PCR; TCRdb keeps only in-frame clonotypes and omits some of them. In the table there are 380,000 or so clones, around four fifths of which are singletons. The CDR3 runs to 17 residues. Per the germline V gene, CDR1 is MNHNS and CDR2 is SASEGT. Trimming at V came to 2 bases and at J to 7 bases, leaving 15 bases not matched to a gene. The data stem from a study of Ad26.COV2.S vaccination and SARS-CoV-2 variants.

This chain connects TRBV6-1 to TRBJ1-1; 8 nucleotides line up with TRBD1. The clonotype was recovered from a person between 18 and 59 years old who received the Ad26.COV2.S COVID-19 vaccine or a placebo. This specimen was peripheral blood, taken in a trial of Ad26.COV2.S vaccine versus placebo. The CDR3 spells CASSEKSLPHRGYEAFF. CDR3 sequence (DNA): TGTGCCAGCAGTGAAAAATCCCTCCCCCACAGGGGGTATGAAGCTTTCTTT.